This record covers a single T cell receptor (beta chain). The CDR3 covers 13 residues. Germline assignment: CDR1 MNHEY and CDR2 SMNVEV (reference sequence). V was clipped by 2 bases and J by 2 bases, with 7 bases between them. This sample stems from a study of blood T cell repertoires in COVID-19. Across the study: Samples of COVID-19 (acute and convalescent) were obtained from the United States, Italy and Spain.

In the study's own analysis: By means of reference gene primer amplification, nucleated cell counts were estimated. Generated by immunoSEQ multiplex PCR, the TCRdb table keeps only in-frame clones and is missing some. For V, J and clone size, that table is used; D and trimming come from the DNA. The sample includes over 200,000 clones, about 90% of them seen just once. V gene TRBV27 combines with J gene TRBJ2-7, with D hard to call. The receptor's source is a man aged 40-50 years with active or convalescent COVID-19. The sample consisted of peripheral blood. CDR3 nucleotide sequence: TGTGCCAGCAGTTTAACGGGTGCCTACGAGCAGTACTTC. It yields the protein CASSLTGAYEQYF.